The source of this T cell receptor beta chain is a study of cytomegalovirus exposure and HLA in healthy donors. About the research overall: The same platform used for the approximately 670 first-cohort repertoires was also used for the 120 or so validation repertoires, as a later analysis reported.

TCRdb keeps only in-frame clones here, not all; method: immunoSEQ multiplex PCR. The table shows 100,000 to 150,000 clones, with approximately 90% occurring only once. This CDR3 comprises 15 residues. Germline V lookup: CDR1 SGHVS, CDR2 FNYEAQ. V was clipped by 5 bases and J by 1 base; unmatched bases: 3. The rearrangement links TRBV7-6 to TRBJ1-5; 9 positions agree with TRBD1. The receptor was isolated from a man younger than 35 in good health and CMV-seropositive. Material for sequencing was PBMCs. CDR3 coding DNA: TGTGCCAGCAGCAGGACAGGGGAAAGCAATCAGCCCCAGCATTTT. It translates to CASSRTGESNQPQHF. Variable domain in full (rest from reference TRBV7-6 and TRBJ1-5): GAGVSQSPRYKVTKRGQDVALRCDPISGHVSLYWYRQALGQGPEFLTYFNYEAQQDKSGLPNDRFSAERPEGSISTLTIQRTEQRDSAMYRCASSRTGESNQPQHFGDGTRLSIL.